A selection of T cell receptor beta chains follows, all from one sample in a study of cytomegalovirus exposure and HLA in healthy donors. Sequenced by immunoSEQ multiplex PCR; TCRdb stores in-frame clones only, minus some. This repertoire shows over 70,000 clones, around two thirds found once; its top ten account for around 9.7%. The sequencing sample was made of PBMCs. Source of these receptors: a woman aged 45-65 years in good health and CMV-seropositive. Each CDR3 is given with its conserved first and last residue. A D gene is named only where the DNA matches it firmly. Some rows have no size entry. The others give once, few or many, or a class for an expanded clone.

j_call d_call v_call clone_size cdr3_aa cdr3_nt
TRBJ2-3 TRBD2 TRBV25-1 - CASSVPSGAPDTQYF TGTGCCAGCAGTGTCCCTAGCGGGGCCCCAGATACGCAGTATTTT
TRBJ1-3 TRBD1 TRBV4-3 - CASSRDRGLSGNTIYF TGCGCCAGCAGCCGTGACAGGGGGCTCTCTGGAAACACCATATATTTT
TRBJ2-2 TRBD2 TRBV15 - CATGTSGLPGELFF TGTGCCACCGGGACTAGCGGGTTACCCGGGGAGCTGTTTTTT
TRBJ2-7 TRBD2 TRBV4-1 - CASSQVPSGVRNEQYF TGCGCCAGCAGCCAAGTTCCTAGCGGGGTCAGGAACGAGCAGTACTTC
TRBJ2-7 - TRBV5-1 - CASSTGLYEQYF TGCGCCAGCAGCACCGGACTATACGAGCAGTACTTC
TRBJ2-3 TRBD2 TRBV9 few CASSPVTSGRTTDTQYF TGTGCCAGCAGCCCCGTGACTAGCGGGAGGACCACAGATACGCAGTATTTT
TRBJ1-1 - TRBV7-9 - CASSHLQGFTEAFF TGTGCCAGCAGCCACCTACAGGGTTTCACTGAAGCTTTCTTT
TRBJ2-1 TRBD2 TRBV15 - CATSRGLPGLEPFDEQFF TGTGCCACCAGCAGAGGCCTACCGGGACTAGAACCCTTCGATGAGCAGTTCTTC
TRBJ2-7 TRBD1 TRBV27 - CAIRGRTYEQYF TGTGCCATCAGGGGGAGAACCTACGAGCAGTACTTC
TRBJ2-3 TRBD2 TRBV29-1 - CSVGAGGTDTQYF TGCAGCGTTGGGGCGGGAGGGACAGATACGCAGTATTTT
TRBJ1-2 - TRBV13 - CASSLGQYGYTF TGTGCCAGCAGCTTAGGCCAATATGGCTACACCTTC
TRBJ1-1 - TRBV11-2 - CASSLEAGRNTEAFF TGTGCCAGCAGCTTAGAGGCAGGTAGGAACACTGAAGCTTTCTTT
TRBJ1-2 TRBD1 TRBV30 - CAWSVSGTGVGYTF TGTGCCTGGAGTGTATCCGGGACAGGGGTCGGCTACACCTTC
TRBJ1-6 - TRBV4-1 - CASIQSEGSYNSPLHF TGCGCCAGCATCCAAAGCGAGGGTTCCTATAATTCACCCCTCCACTTT
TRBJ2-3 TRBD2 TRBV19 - CASSWRGDTDTQYF TGTGCCAGTAGTTGGCGGGGGGACACAGATACGCAGTATTTT
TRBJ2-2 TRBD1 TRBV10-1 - CASRWDRNTGELFF TGCGCCAGCAGGTGGGACAGGAACACCGGGGAGCTGTTTTTT
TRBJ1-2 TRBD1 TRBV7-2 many CASSFGTGGGYTF TGTGCCAGCAGCTTTGGGACAGGGGGTGGCTACACCTTC
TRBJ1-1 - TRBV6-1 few CASSELVETEAFF TGTGCCAGCAGTGAACTTGTGGAGACTGAAGCTTTCTTT
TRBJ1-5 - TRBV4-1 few CASSQVGWGDRNQPQHF TGCGCCAGCAGCCAAGTTGGGTGGGGAGATCGCAATCAGCCCCAGCATTTT
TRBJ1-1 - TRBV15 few CATSDGESGTEAFF TGTGCCACCAGCGATGGAGAGTCGGGCACTGAAGCTTTCTTT
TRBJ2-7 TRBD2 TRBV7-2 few CASSLGLAGSYGEQYF TGTGCCAGCAGCTTAGGGCTAGCGGGATCGTACGGCGAGCAGTACTTC
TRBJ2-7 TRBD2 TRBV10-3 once CAISDLGGLLHEQYF TGTGCCATCAGTGACTTGGGGGGGTTGCTCCACGAGCAGTACTTC
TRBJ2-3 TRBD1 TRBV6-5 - CASRGDRRRHTQYF TGTGCCAGCAGGGGGGACAGACGACGACATACGCAGTATTTT
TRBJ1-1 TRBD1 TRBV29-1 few CSVGQGRAEAFF TGCAGCGTGGGACAGGGTAGGGCTGAAGCTTTCTTT